This record looks at one T cell receptor (beta chain) sequence and its context. Its cognate antigen is unknown. The CDR3 totals 15 residues. V gave up 7 bases and J gave up 7 bases; unmatched junction bases: 10. The V gene's germline CDR1 is MDHEN and CDR2 SYDVKM. The PCR had 60 Vbeta and 13 Jbeta primers. Some clones are missing from TCRdb's copy, which holds only in-frame ones; the method was immunoSEQ multiplex PCR. The sample yields over 150,000 clones, around 88% seen once. This sample was included in a study of cytomegalovirus exposure and HLA in healthy donors. As for the study in general: An earlier analysis identified some 110 million unique TCR beta sequences in about 170 million T cells. Study-level points and caveats: TCR beta V- and J-gene trimming was later associated with a missense DCLRE1C variant. Reports described diagnosis of cytomegalovirus status by the classifier as highly specific and sensitive.

The chain joins TRBV28 to TRBJ2-7, with 13 positions matching TRBD2. This TCR was sampled from a woman aged 25 to 39 in good health and CMV-seronegative. Sequenced sample: PBMCs. CDR3: CASTPGLAGAWEQYF. The CDR3 DNA reads as TGTGCCAGCACCCCTGGACTAGCGGGAGCATGGGAGCAGTACTTC.